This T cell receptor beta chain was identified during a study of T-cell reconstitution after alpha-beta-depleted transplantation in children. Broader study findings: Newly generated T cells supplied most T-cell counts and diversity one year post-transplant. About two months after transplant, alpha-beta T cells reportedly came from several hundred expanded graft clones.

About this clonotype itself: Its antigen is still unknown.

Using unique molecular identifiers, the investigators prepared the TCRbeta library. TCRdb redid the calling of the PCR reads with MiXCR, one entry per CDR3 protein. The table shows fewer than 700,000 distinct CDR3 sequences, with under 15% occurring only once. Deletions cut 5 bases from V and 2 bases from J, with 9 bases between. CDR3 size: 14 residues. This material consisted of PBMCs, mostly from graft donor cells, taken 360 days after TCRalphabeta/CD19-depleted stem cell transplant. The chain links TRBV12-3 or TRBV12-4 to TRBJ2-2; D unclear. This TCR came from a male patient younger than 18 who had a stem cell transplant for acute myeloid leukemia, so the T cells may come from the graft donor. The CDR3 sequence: CASSLFPNTGELFF. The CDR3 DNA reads TGTGCCAGCAGTCTATTCCCCAACACCGGGGAGCTGTTTTTT.